This TCR beta chain derives from a study of blood T cell repertoires in COVID-19. Across the whole study: Acute and convalescent COVID-19 specimens originated in the United States, Italy and Spain.

V lost 6 bases and J lost 4, with 15 bases in between. The CDR3 spans 13 residues. Per germline, CDR1 SQVTM and CDR2 ANQGSEA. In the original processing: Amplification of reference gene primers was used by the study to estimate nucleated cell counts. Assay: immunoSEQ multiplex PCR; the TCRdb copy retains only in-frame clones and omits some. V and J calls plus clone size are reproduced from that table; the DNA served to infer D and trimming. The sample contains over 200,000 clones, approximately 86% of which appear only once. Grouping used clinical history reported by participants in a survey and questionnaire.

The chain joins TRBV29-1 to TRBJ1-2; D is perhaps TRBD1 (6 bases). The TCR comes from a man between 18 and 29 years old with acute COVID-19. Sequenced: PBMCs or T cells enriched from blood (not recorded which). The CDR3 region has the DNA TGCAGCGTCCATCTCAGGGGCTCCTATGGCTACACCTTC. This encodes CSVHLRGSYGYTF.